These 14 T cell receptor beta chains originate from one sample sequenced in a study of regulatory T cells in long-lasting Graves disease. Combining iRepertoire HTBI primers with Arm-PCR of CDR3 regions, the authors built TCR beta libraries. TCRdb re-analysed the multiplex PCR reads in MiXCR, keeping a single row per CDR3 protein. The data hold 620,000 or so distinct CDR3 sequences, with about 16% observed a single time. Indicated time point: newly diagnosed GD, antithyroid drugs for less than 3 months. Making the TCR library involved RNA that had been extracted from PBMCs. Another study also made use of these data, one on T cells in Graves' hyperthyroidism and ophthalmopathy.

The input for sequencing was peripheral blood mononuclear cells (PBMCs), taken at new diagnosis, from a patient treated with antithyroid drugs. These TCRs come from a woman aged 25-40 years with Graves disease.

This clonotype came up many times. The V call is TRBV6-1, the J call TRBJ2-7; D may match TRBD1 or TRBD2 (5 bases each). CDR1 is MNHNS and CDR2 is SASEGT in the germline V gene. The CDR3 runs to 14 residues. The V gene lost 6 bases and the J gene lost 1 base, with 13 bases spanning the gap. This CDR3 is CASRTGTLSYEQYF. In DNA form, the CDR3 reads TGTGCCAGCAGGACCGGGACCTTATCCTACGAGCAGTACTTC.

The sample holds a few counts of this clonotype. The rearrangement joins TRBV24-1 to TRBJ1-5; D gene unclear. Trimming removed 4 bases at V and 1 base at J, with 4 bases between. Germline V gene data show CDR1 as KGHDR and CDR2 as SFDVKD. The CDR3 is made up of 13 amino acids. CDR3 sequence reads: CATSDLSNQPQHF. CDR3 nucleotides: TGTGCCACCAGTGACCTAAGCAATCAGCCCCAGCATTTT.

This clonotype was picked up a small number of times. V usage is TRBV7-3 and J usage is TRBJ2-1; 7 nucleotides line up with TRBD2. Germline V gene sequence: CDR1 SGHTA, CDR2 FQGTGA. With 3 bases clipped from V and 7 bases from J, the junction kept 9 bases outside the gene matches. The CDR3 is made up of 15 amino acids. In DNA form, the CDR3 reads TGTGCCAGCAGCTTTGGTAGCCCGGGAGGTAATGAGCAGTTCTTC. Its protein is CASSFGSPGGNEQFF.

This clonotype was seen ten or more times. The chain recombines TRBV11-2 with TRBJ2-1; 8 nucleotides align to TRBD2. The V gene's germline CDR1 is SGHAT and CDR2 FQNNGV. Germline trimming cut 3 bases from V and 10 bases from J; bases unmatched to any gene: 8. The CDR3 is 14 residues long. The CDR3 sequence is CASSFVTSETEQFF. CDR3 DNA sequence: TGTGCCAGCAGCTTCGTGACTAGCGAAACAGAGCAGTTCTTC.

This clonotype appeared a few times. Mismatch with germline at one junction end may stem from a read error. The CDR3 nucleotides are TGTGCCAGCAGCCGGGGGCCGATCCAAGGGACCCAGTACTTC. Translation gives CASSRGPIQGTQYF. The V call is TRBV7-9, the J call TRBJ2-5, with D perhaps matching TRBD1 or TRBD2 (6 bases each). The CDR3 has 14 amino acids. CDR1 and CDR2 from the germline V gene are SEHNR and FQNEAQ (reference sequence). The full variable domain, in which reference TRBV7-9 and TRBJ2-5 provide the parts outside the CDR3, is DTGVSQNPRHKITKRGQNVTFRCDPISEHNRLYWYRQTLGQGPEFLTYFQNEAQLEKSRLLSDRFSAERPKGSFSTLEIQRTEQGDSAMYLCASSRGPIQGTQYFGPGTRLLVL.

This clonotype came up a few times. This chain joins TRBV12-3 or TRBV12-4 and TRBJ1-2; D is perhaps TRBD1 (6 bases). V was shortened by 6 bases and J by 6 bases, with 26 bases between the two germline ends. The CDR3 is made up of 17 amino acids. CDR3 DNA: TGTGCCAGCAGCCCTCAGGCAGGGGTCAGGAACTCTCATGGCTACACCTTC. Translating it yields CASSPQAGVRNSHGYTF.

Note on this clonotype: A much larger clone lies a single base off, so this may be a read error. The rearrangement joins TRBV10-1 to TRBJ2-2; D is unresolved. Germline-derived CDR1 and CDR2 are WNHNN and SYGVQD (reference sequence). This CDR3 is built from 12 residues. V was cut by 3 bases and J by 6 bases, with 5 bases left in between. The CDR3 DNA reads TGCGCCAGCAGTGAAATTGCCGGGGAGCTGTTTTTT. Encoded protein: CASSEIAGELFF.

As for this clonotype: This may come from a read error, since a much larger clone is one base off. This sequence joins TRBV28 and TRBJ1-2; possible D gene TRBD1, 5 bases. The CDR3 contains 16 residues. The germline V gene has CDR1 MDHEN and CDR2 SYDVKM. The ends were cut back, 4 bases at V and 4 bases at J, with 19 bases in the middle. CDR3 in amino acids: CASSSPRDVPGYGYTF. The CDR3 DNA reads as TGTGCCAGCAGTTCGCCGCGGGACGTGCCGGGCTATGGCTACACCTTC.

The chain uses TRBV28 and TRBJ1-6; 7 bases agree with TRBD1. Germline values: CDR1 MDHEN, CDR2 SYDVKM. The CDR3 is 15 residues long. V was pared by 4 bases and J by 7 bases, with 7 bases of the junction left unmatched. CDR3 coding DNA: TGTGCCAGCAGTTCCGCGGGACAGCGCAATTCACCCCTCCACTTT. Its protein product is CASSSAGQRNSPLHF. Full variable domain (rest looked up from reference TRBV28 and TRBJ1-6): DVKVTQSSRYLVKRTGEKVFLECVQDMDHENMFWYRQDPGLGLRLIYFSYDVKMKEKGDIPEGYSVSREKKERFSLILESASTNQTSMYLCASSSAGQRNSPLHFGNGTRLTVT.

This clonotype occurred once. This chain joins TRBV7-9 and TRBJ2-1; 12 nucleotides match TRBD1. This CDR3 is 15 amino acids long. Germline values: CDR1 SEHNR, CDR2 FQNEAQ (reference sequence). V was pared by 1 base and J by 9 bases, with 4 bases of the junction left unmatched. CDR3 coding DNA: TGTGCCAGCAGCTTAGGAGGGACAGGGGGCAGTGAGCAGTTCTTC. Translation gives CASSLGGTGGSEQFF.

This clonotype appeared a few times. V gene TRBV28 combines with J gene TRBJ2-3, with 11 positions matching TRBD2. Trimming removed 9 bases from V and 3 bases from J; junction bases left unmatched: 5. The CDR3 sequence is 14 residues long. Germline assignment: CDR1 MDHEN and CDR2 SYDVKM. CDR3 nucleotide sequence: TGTGCCAGTATATTAGCGGGAGGGACAGATACGCAGTATTTT. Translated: CASILAGGTDTQYF.

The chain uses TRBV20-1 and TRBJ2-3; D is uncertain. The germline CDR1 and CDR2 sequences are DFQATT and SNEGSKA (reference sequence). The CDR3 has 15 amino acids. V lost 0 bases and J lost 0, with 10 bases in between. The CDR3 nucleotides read TGCAGTGCTAGAGACCTCAGATTTAGCACAGATACGCAGTATTTT. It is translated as CSARDLRFSTDTQYF.

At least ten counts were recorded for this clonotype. Here the CDR3 DNA reads TGTGCCAGCAAACCAGCGGGGGAGAGCTCCTACAATGAGCAGTTCTTC. Its translation: CASKPAGESSYNEQFF. This chain links TRBV6-1 with TRBJ2-1; the match to TRBD2 covers 8 bases. The V gene end was trimmed by 7 bases and the J gene end by 0 bases; junction bases not matched to a gene: 8. From germline, CDR1 is MNHNS and CDR2 SASEGT. This CDR3 contains 16 residues.

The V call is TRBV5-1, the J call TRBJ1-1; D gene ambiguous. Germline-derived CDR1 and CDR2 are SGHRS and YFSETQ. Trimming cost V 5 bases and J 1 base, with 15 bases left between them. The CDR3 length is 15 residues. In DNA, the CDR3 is TGCGCCAGCAGATTGTTGGGGTCGCGGAACACTGAAGCTTTCTTT. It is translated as CASRLLGSRNTEAFF.